The 32 T cell receptor beta chains below were found in one sample sequenced in a study of T cell changes during pregnancy in multiple sclerosis. Sequenced by immunoSEQ multiplex PCR; TCRdb stores in-frame clones only, minus some. The sample includes roughly 87,000 clones, around 93% seen only once; the top ten take 1.4%. The sample consisted of peripheral blood, taken in the third trimester of pregnancy. These receptors came from a female donor in good health, enrolled as a control in a pregnancy study.

This chain uses TRBV10-3 with TRBJ2-2, with 11 bases fitting TRBD2. The CDR3 spans 15 residues. V lost 6 bases to trimming and J lost 6 bases; unmatched junction nucleotides: 6. Germline values: CDR1 ENHRY, CDR2 SYGVKD. The CDR3 sequence is CAIRPTSGKAGELFF. CDR3 in DNA: TGTGCCATCAGACCGACTAGCGGGAAGGCCGGGGAGCTGTTTTTT.

The V and J genes are TRBV4-1 and TRBJ1-2; TRBD1 matches at 8 bases. Trimming cost V 5 bases and J 5 bases; bases outside gene matches: 13. The CDR3 sequence is 16 residues long. Germline V gene lookup returns CDR1 MGHRA and CDR2 YSYEKL. The CDR3 DNA reads as TGCGCCAGCAGCACAGGACAGGGTCCCTTTCTTTATGGCTACACCTTC. Protein sequence: CASSTGQGPFLYGYTF.

The V call is TRBV5-1, the J call TRBJ2-1; 8 nucleotides align to TRBD2. Germline CDR1 SGHRS, CDR2 YFSETQ. The V gene end was trimmed by 4 bases and the J gene end by 10 bases; junction bases not matched to a gene: 16. The CDR3 is 16 amino acids. In nucleotides, the CDR3 is TGCGCCAGCAGCCTCCCCAAAGCGGGAGCTTCCGAGGAGCAGTTCTTC. This gives the protein CASSLPKAGASEEQFF.

The genes are TRBV2 and TRBJ1-4; D uncertain. V lost 0 bases, J lost 4 bases, and 12 bases lay in between. The germline V gene has CDR1 SNHLY and CDR2 FYNNEI. The CDR3 loop spans 16 amino acids. The CDR3 coding sequence is TGTGCCAGCAGTGAAGCTTCGGGGAAGGGTAATGAAAAACTGTTTTTT. It is translated as CASSEASGKGNEKLFF.

This chain links TRBV6-5 with TRBJ2-3, with D perhaps matching TRBD1 (6 bases). The CDR3 is made up of 14 amino acids. V lost 6 bases to trimming and J lost 7 bases, with 17 bases between them. Germline CDR1 MNHEY, CDR2 SVGAGI. CDR3 protein: CASRSTIQGYTQYF. The DNA of the CDR3 is TGTGCCAGCAGATCCACGATACAGGGATATACGCAGTATTTT.

V and J are TRBV29-1 and TRBJ2-2; a weak D match, TRBD1 (6 bases). V was shortened by 7 bases and J by 4 bases, with 13 bases between the two germline ends. CDR1 is SQVTM, CDR2 ANQGSEA, per germline. The CDR3 covers 13 residues. CDR3 coding DNA: TGCAGCGGAAGGGGGAACCCCACCGGGGAGCTGTTTTTT. Residues: CSGRGNPTGELFF.

This clone was observed once. The CDR3: CASSLLSAGGYNEQFF. The CDR3 DNA reads TGTGCCAGCAGCTTGCTGTCGGCGGGAGGCTACAATGAGCAGTTCTTC. The chain uses TRBV5-6 and TRBJ2-1; 8 bases line up with TRBD2. There are 16 residues in the CDR3. Germline CDR1 is SGHDT and CDR2 is YYEEEE. J was trimmed by 3 bases and V by 1 base; bases with no gene match: 6.

The rearrangement links TRBV5-4 to TRBJ2-1, with 8 positions matching TRBD2. The CDR3 runs 15 residues. Germline V gene data show CDR1 as SGHNT and CDR2 as YYREEE (reference sequence). V lost 2 bases to trimming and J lost 0 bases; unmatched junction nucleotides: 1. CDR3 DNA sequence: TGTGCCAGCAGCTTAGCGGGAGCCTCCTACAATGAGCAGTTCTTC. It translates to CASSLAGASYNEQFF.

The chain combines TRBV5-1 with TRBJ1-3; a possible D gene is TRBD1 (5 bases). V lost 3 bases to trimming and J lost 0 bases, with 13 bases between them. Germline loops: CDR1 SGHRS, CDR2 YFSETQ. The CDR3 is made up of 16 amino acids. CDR3 coding DNA: TGCGCCAGCAGCTGGGGGACGGGGGTCTCTGGAAACACCATATATTTT. Protein: CASSWGTGVSGNTIYF.

The chain links TRBV28 to TRBJ2-5; TRBD1 matches at 8 bases. Germline V gene sequence: CDR1 MDHEN, CDR2 SYDVKM. V lost 5 bases to trimming and J lost 2 bases; unmatched junction nucleotides: 4. CDR3 length: 14 residues. The CDR3 sequence is CASSTGGGQETQYF. CDR3 bases: TGTGCCAGCAGTACAGGGGGAGGACAAGAGACCCAGTACTTC.

The chain combines TRBV29-1 with TRBJ1-3; 7 bases are shared with TRBD1. The germline V gene encodes CDR1 SQVTM and CDR2 ANQGSEA. Unmatched junction bases numbered 19, after V lost 6 bases and J lost 2 bases. The CDR3 loop spans 18 amino acids. DNA of the CDR3: TGCAGCGTCGTCTTCCGGACCCGACAGGGAGTACCTGGAAACACCATATATTTT. Protein product: CSVVFRTRQGVPGNTIYF.

This clone turned up a few times. The V call is TRBV2, the J call TRBJ1-1, with 9 positions matching TRBD1. The ends lost 6 bases at V and 6 bases at J; junction bases unmatched: 8. The CDR3 spans 14 residues. The germline CDR1 and CDR2 sequences are SNHLY and FYNNEI. DNA of the CDR3: TGTGCCAGCAGGGTCGGACAGGGGCTCGCTGAAGCTTTCTTT. Protein product: CASRVGQGLAEAFF.

CDR3 bases: TGTGCCAGCAGTGACACGACTAGCGGGCATGATGAGCAGTTCTTC. This sequence encodes CASSDTTSGHDEQFF. The gene calls are TRBV6-4 and TRBJ2-1, with 10 nucleotides matching TRBD2. This CDR3 is built from 15 residues. V lost 2 bases, J lost 8 bases, and 6 bases stayed unmatched. Germline V gene sequence: CDR1 MRHNA, CDR2 SNTAGT.

This clone was counted once. Here the CDR3 DNA reads TGTGCCAGCAGCCCTACAGGGGGGTGGACCGGGGAGCTGTTTTTT. It translates to CASSPTGGWTGELFF. The genes are TRBV27 and TRBJ2-2; 8 bases are shared with TRBD1. Germline V lookup: CDR1 MNHEY, CDR2 SMNVEV (reference sequence). This CDR3 spans 15 amino acids. V shed 6 bases, J shed 5 bases, and the junction held 8 bases outside the gene matches.

This clone was recorded once. This rearrangement joins TRBV2 to TRBJ2-5, with a tentative D call TRBD2 (5 bases). The CDR3 runs 13 residues. The germline gives CDR1 SNHLY, CDR2 FYNNEI. V lost 7 bases, J lost 1 base, and 10 bases lay in between. The CDR3 nucleotides read TGTGCCAGCACGGAGGTCCTCCAAGAGACCCAGTACTTC. Protein: CASTEVLQETQYF.

This chain links TRBV27 with TRBJ2-7; D remains ambiguous. The V gene's germline CDR1 is MNHEY and CDR2 SMNVEV (reference sequence). V was pared by 3 bases and J by 3 bases, with 12 bases between. The CDR3 runs to 14 residues. CDR3 DNA sequence: TGTGCCAGCAGTTTGTCGTCTTCCGGCTACGAGCAGTACTTC. This sequence encodes CASSLSSSGYEQYF.

The V call is TRBV7-9, the J call TRBJ1-3; D is unresolved. The V end lost 1 base, the J end lost 4 bases, and 11 bases lay between the germline ends. The length of the CDR3 is 15 residues. CDR1 and CDR2 (germline): SEHNR, FQNEAQ (reference sequence). The CDR3 sequence: CASSLDGRGGNTIYF. The CDR3 DNA is TGTGCCAGCAGCTTAGATGGGCGGGGAGGAAACACCATATATTTT.

The chain's CDR3 is CASSRAGVSNQPQHF. In nucleotides, the CDR3 is TGTGCCAGCAGTCGCGCCGGGGTAAGCAATCAGCCCCAGCATTTT. The chain is built from TRBV28 and TRBJ1-5; D is ambiguous. V was shortened by 5 bases and J by 1 base, with 12 bases between the two germline ends. Germline V lookup: CDR1 MDHEN, CDR2 SYDVKM. The CDR3 totals 15 residues. The entire variable domain, with the rest obtained from reference TRBV28 and TRBJ1-5, is as follows: DVKVTQSSRYLVKRTGEKVFLECVQDMDHENMFWYRQDPGLGLRLIYFSYDVKMKEKGDIPEGYSVSREKKERFSLILESASTNQTSMYLCASSRAGVSNQPQHFGDGTRLSIL.

The chain joins TRBV14 to TRBJ1-4; the D gene is possibly TRBD1 (5 bases). The CDR3 length is 12 residues. Germline V gene sequence: CDR1 SGHDN, CDR2 FVKESK. CDR3 sequence reads: CAPTGSSEKLFF. The DNA of the CDR3 is TGTGCTCCAACAGGCTCTAGTGAAAAACTGTTTTTT.

The sample holds one count of this clone. The chain recombines TRBV2 with TRBJ1-4; TRBD1 is a possible D gene (5 bases). The CDR3 length is 14 residues. From germline, CDR1 is SNHLY and CDR2 FYNNEI. V was cut by 6 bases and J by 4 bases, with 12 bases left in between. CDR3 nucleotides: TGTGCCAGCAGCCTTCAGGGTCTTAATGAAAAACTGTTTTTT. Translation gives CASSLQGLNEKLFF.

This chain uses TRBV4-2 with TRBJ1-1, with TRBD1 identical over 11 bases. Germline trimming cut 1 base from V and 4 bases from J; bases unmatched to any gene: 11. CDR3 length: 18 amino acids. The germline CDR1 and CDR2 sequences are LGHNA and YNFKEQ. CDR3 residues: CASSQAAGQGERGTEAFF. The CDR3 DNA sequence: TGTGCCAGCAGCCAAGCCGCGGGACAGGGGGAAAGAGGCACTGAAGCTTTCTTT.

With regard to this clone: Relative to the germline gene, one junction end is altered; a read error may explain this. The chain recombines TRBV28 with TRBJ2-3, with 9 positions matching TRBD2. CDR1 is MDHEN and CDR2 is SYDVKM in the germline V gene. The CDR3 sequence is 18 residues long. CDR3 residues: CAGSFPRGAGGPADTQYF. CDR3 coding DNA: TGTGCCGGCAGTTTCCCTCGGGGTGCGGGAGGGCCGGCAGATACGCAGTATTTT.

The gene calls are TRBV14 and TRBJ2-1, with 12 bases that match TRBD1. Losses at the gene ends were 4 bases for V and 6 bases for J; bases not matched to a gene: 1. The CDR3 totals 14 residues. Germline assignment: CDR1 SGHDN and CDR2 FVKESK. DNA of the CDR3: TGTGCCAGCAGCCCGGGACAGGGGGCCAATGAGCAGTTCTTC. Its protein is CASSPGQGANEQFF.

The chain uses TRBV23-1 and TRBJ1-5; 10 nucleotides match TRBD1. TRBV23-1 is classed as an ORF, of uncertain function. The CDR3 runs to 15 residues. V lost 1 base, J lost 8 bases, and 5 bases stayed unmatched. The chain's CDR3 is CASSQCDRGREPQHF. The CDR3 nucleotides read TGCGCCAGCAGTCAATGTGACAGGGGGCGAGAGCCCCAGCATTTT.

The chain links TRBV6-5 to TRBJ2-7; D call uncertain. Trimming cost V 8 bases and J 4 bases, with 15 bases left between them. The CDR3 has 13 residues. CDR1 and CDR2 from the germline V gene are MNHEY and SVGAGI. CDR3 amino acids: CASGDLGPYEQYF. CDR3 in DNA: TGTGCCAGCGGTGACCTGGGCCCGTACGAGCAGTACTTC.

The J gene is TRBJ1-2, the V gene TRBV5-4; D not certain. The germline gives CDR1 SGHNT, CDR2 YYREEE (reference sequence). This CDR3 has 14 amino acids. V dropped 2 bases and J dropped 6 bases, with 14 bases sitting between them. The CDR3, as DNA: TGTGCCAGCAGCTTTGGCAGAATGCAGGATGGCTACACCTTC. Protein sequence: CASSFGRMQDGYTF.

The rearrangement joins TRBV2 to TRBJ2-5; 9 bases are shared with TRBD2. This CDR3 has 16 residues. CDR1 and CDR2 from the germline V gene are SNHLY and FYNNEI. J lost 4 bases, V lost 0 bases, and 6 bases had no gene match. CDR3 DNA: TGTGCCAGCAGTGAAGCGCGAGCGGGAGGCGGAGAGACCCAGTACTTC. Translation gives CASSEARAGGGETQYF.

The genes are TRBV7-2 and TRBJ2-1; 7 nucleotides line up with TRBD2. CDR3 length: 16 amino acids. CDR1 and CDR2 (germline): SGHTA, FQGNSA. V lost 2 bases, J lost 0 bases, and 4 bases stayed unmatched. CDR3 DNA sequence: TGTGCCAGCAGCTTAATTCGCGGGAGCTCCTACAATGAGCAGTTCTTC. Translating it yields CASSLIRGSSYNEQFF.

The chain links TRBV5-6 to TRBJ2-5, with 10 bases matching TRBD1. The CDR3 covers 15 residues. The germline CDR1 and CDR2 sequences are SGHDT and YYEEEE. V lost 2 bases and J lost 5; bases outside the gene matches: 6. CDR3 loop: CASSFVTGGLETQYF. The CDR3 DNA follows: TGTGCCAGCAGCTTTGTGACAGGGGGCCTGGAGACCCAGTACTTC.

The chain has TRBV27 and TRBJ2-5; 7 positions match TRBD1. The CDR3 length is 17 residues. V was clipped by 5 bases and J by 4 bases; unmatched bases: 16. Germline assignment: CDR1 MNHEY and CDR2 SMNVEV (reference sequence). CDR3 sequence: CASSPSGDSPWTETQYF. The CDR3 nucleotides are TGTGCCAGCAGTCCCTCTGGGGACAGTCCCTGGACAGAGACCCAGTACTTC.

This clone has a single count. The chain joins TRBV10-3 to TRBJ2-1; D is unresolved. The V end lost 0 bases, the J end lost 3 bases, and 6 bases lay between the germline ends. Germline V gives CDR1 ENHRY, CDR2 SYGVKD. The CDR3 covers 14 residues. The CDR3 DNA is TGTGCCATCAGTGAGTCGAGCCACTACAATGAGCAGTTCTTC. It specifies CAISESSHYNEQFF.

This rearrangement joins TRBV27 to TRBJ2-7; tentatively, D is TRBD2 (7 bases). CDR3 length: 14 amino acids. V gave up 5 bases and J gave up 2 bases, with 13 bases separating them. Germline assignment: CDR1 MNHEY and CDR2 SMNVEV (reference sequence). In DNA, the CDR3 is TGTGCCAGCAGTACTATGGGGGGGCCCTACGAGCAGTACTTC. Amino acids: CASSTMGGPYEQYF.